These 10 T cell receptor beta chains share one sample of origin, sequenced in a study of brain T cells in children with intractable seizures. Time point specified: blood from clinic visit 5 months post-surgery; TSC patient then seizure free. Assay used: immunoSEQ multiplex PCR; TCRdb lists only in-frame clones, some missing. Of around 340,000 clones listed, 93% are singletons. Sample: peripheral blood, taken roughly 5 months after surgery. The receptors derive from a boy less than two years old with tuberous sclerosis and intractable seizures.

The chain has TRBV4-1 and TRBJ2-7, with 11 bases identical to TRBD1. The CDR3 spans 13 residues. The germline V gene encodes CDR1 MGHRA and CDR2 YSYEKL. Trimming took 4 bases from V and 7 from J; bases not matched to a gene: 3. The CDR3 here is CASSPGQGVEQYF. The CDR3 DNA reads TGCGCCAGCAGCCCGGGACAGGGGGTGGAGCAGTACTTC.

The chain recombines TRBV27 with TRBJ1-6, with D unclear. V gave up 8 bases and J gave up 0 bases, with 17 bases separating them. The V gene's germline CDR1 is MNHEY and CDR2 SMNVEV (reference sequence). The CDR3 runs to 17 residues. Here the CDR3 DNA reads TGTGCCAGCGGACTATTGGACGCAAACTCCTATAATTCACCCCTCCACTTT. Translating it yields CASGLLDANSYNSPLHF.

This chain links TRBV29-1 with TRBJ1-2; tentative D call: TRBD1 (6 bases). Trimming stripped 5 bases from V and 6 bases from J, with 22 bases between. The CDR3 sequence is 15 residues long. The germline V gene encodes CDR1 SQVTM and CDR2 ANQGSEA. CDR3 coding DNA: TGCAGCGTTACTCTGCGAGGGCAGGGGATACATGGCTACACCTTC. Protein sequence: CSVTLRGQGIHGYTF.

The chain couples TRBV6-2 or TRBV6-3 to TRBJ2-7; D is undetermined. The V end was cut by 0 bases, the J end by 1 base, with 16 bases between. The V gene's germline CDR1 is MNHEY and CDR2 SVGEGT. CDR3 size: 17 residues. The CDR3 region is CASSYSISSPPSYEQYF. The CDR3 bases are TGTGCCAGCAGTTACTCGATCTCCAGCCCACCTTCCTACGAGCAGTACTTC.

Points on this clone: One junction end does not reproduce the germline sequence, and a read error may be involved. The chain uses TRBV5-1 and TRBJ2-2; no clear D gene. Germline V lookup: CDR1 SGHRS, CDR2 YFSETQ. This CDR3 is built from 15 residues. The CDR3 region is CASSLSQINIGELFF. In DNA, the CDR3 is TGCGCCAGCAGCTTGAGCCAGATCAACATCGGGGAGCTGTTTTTT.

J is TRBJ1-2 and V is TRBV24-1, with D hard to call. Per the germline V gene, CDR1 is KGHDR and CDR2 is SFDVKD. The CDR3 covers 14 residues. The V end was cut by 3 bases, the J end by 8 bases, with 15 bases between. The CDR3 sequence: CATSDRAGRQGYTF. CDR3 nucleotides: TGTGCCACCAGTGATAGGGCCGGGCGTCAGGGCTACACCTTC.

This chain links TRBV10-3 with TRBJ2-7; D remains ambiguous. The CDR3 contains 14 residues. V lost 4 bases and J lost 7, with 17 bases in between. The germline V gene encodes CDR1 ENHRY and CDR2 SYGVKD. The CDR3 DNA follows: TGTGCCATCAGTGCTTTGAACAGTCTACGAGAGCAGTACTTC. This translates into CAISALNSLREQYF.

The chain couples TRBV2 to TRBJ2-2, with a tentative D call TRBD1 (6 bases). This CDR3 comprises 15 residues. Per germline, CDR1 SNHLY and CDR2 FYNNEI. The V gene lost 2 bases and the J gene lost 2 bases, with 9 bases spanning the gap. The CDR3 DNA is TGTGCCAGCAGTGAAACCGGGACAAACACCGGGGAGCTGTTTTTT. As protein: CASSETGTNTGELFF.

V is TRBV30 and J is TRBJ1-2; perhaps TRBD1 as D (6 bases). The CDR3 contains 15 residues. Trimming shortened V by 0 bases and J by 4 bases, and 15 bases separated the two germline ends. Germline values: CDR1 GTSNPN, CDR2 SVGIG (reference sequence). Here the CDR3 reads CAWSVPRGIGYGYTF. CDR3 in DNA: TGTGCCTGGAGTGTACCGAGGGGGATCGGCTATGGCTACACCTTC. Using reference TRBV30 and TRBJ1-2 for the parts outside the CDR3, the full variable domain is SQTIHQWPATLVQPVGSPLSLECTVEGTSNPNLYWYRQAAGRGLQLLFYSVGIGQISSEVPQNLSASRPQDRQFILSSKKLLLSDSGFYLCAWSVPRGIGYGYTFGSGTRLTVV.

This clone was seen a single time. This chain joins TRBV15 and TRBJ1-1; weak D call: TRBD1 (6 bases). This CDR3 is 15 amino acids long. With 0 bases removed from V and 2 bases from J, the gap between germline ends came to 10 bases. Germline CDR1 and CDR2: LNHNV and YYDKDF (reference sequence). The CDR3 sequence: CATSRDGTPNTEAFF. The DNA of the CDR3 is TGTGCCACCAGCAGAGATGGGACACCTAACACTGAAGCTTTCTTT.